This T cell receptor (beta chain) is drawn from a study of somatic mutations in cytotoxic T cells in rheumatoid arthritis. Regarding the study as a whole: Neither rheumatoid arthritis patients nor age-matched healthy controls had significantly different CD8+ T-cell clonality from the other group. In about an eighth of the roughly 60 patients, the largest CD8+ clone exceeded 20% of CD8+ cells.

This clone has a handful of counts. Antigen unknown. Losses at the gene ends were 3 bases for V and 4 bases for J; bases not matched to a gene: 3. The CDR3 covers 14 residues. The V gene's germline CDR1 is SGHNT and CDR2 YYREEE (reference sequence). Sequencing was performed with immunoSEQ multiplex PCR; in TCRdb, only in-frame clones are kept and a portion is missing. This sample has approximately 17,000 clones, with about four fifths found just once. The TCR was taken from an adult with rheumatoid arthritis. Sequencing was done on a sample of CD8+ T cells sorted from blood. The gene calls are TRBV5-4 and TRBJ2-7, with 11 bases matching TRBD1. This chain's CDR3 is CASSSGQGGYEQYF. The CDR3, as DNA: TGTGCCAGCAGCTCGGGACAGGGGGGATACGAGCAGTACTTC.